This TCR beta chain was sequenced during a study of blood T cell repertoires in COVID-19. Study overall: Samples taken during acute and convalescent COVID-19 were collected in the United States, Italy and Spain. Sources were T cells, B-cell-depleted T cells, or PBMCs; the material itself was cDNA or gDNA.

Original data processing: Amplified reference gene primers provided the basis for estimating nucleated cell counts. Assay used: immunoSEQ multiplex PCR; TCRdb lists only in-frame clones, some missing. V, J and clone size derive from that table, while D and trimming were established from the DNA sequence. This sample yields 81,000 or so clones, of which around nine tenths are seen a single time; roughly 12% belongs to the top ten. Deletions cut 6 bases from V and 1 base from J, with 10 bases between. CDR1 is SNHLY, CDR2 FYNNEI, per germline. This CDR3 region has 14 residues. The chain carries TRBV2 and TRBJ2-4, with D perhaps TRBD1 (6 bases). Sequenced material: peripheral blood. The source of this sequence is a man between 65 and 85 years old with active or convalescent COVID-19. CDR3 DNA sequence: TGTGCCAGCAGCCCCGACAGGGCCAAAAACATTCAGTACTTC. This translates into CASSPDRAKNIQYF. Looking up the rest from reference TRBV2 and TRBJ2-4 gives the full variable domain: EPEVTQTPSHQVTQMGQEVILRCVPISNHLYFYWYRQILGQKVEFLVSFYNNEISEKSEIFDDQFSVERPDGSNFTLKIRSTKLEDSAMYFCASSPDRAKNIQYFGAGTRLSVL.